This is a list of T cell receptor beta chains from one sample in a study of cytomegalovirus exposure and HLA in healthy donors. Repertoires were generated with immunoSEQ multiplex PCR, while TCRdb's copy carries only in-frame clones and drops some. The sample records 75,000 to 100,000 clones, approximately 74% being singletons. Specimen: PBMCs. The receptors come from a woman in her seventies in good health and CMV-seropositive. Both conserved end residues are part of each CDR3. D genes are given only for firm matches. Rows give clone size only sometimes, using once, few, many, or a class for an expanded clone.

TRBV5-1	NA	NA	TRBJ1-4	TGCGCCAGCAGCGTATCAGGGTTTGAAAAACTGTTTTTT	CASSVSGFEKLFF
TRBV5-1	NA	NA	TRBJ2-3	TGCGCCAGCACCCGGGAAATTCGCACAGATACGCAGTATTTT	CASTREIRTDTQYF
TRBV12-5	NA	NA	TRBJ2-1	TGTGCTAGTGGTCCTGGAGGGCCATACAATGAGCAGTTCTTC	CASGPGGPYNEQFF
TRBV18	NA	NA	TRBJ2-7	TGTGCCAGCTCACGAGTTCAGGCCCCTTCCTACGAGCAGTACTTC	CASSRVQAPSYEQYF
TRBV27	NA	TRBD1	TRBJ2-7	TGTGCCAGCAGTTTCTGGGGGACAGGGGGCTCCTACGAGCAGTACTTC	CASSFWGTGGSYEQYF
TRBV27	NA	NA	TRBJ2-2	TGTGCCAGCACCGTAACCGGGGAGCTGTTTTTT	CASTVTGELFF
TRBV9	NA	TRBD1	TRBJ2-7	TGTGCCAGCAGCGTAGCCGGGACAGAATACGAGCAGTACTTC	CASSVAGTEYEQYF
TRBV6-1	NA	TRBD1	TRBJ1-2	TGTGCCAGCAGTGAAGGGGGGGGACAGGCCCTCTATGGCTACACCTTC	CASSEGGGQALYGYTF
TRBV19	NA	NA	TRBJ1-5	TGTGCCAGCCGCGGGGGAGGGTTTGGCAATCAGCCCCAGCATTTT	CASRGGGFGNQPQHF
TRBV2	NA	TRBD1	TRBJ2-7	TGTGCCAGCATCAACAGGGGCCAAGAGCAGTACTTC	CASINRGQEQYF
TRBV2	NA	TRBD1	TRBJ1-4	TGTGCCAGCAGCGACCCGATCCTACAGGGGGCGCGTGGAAAACTGTTTTTT	CASSDPILQGARGKLFF
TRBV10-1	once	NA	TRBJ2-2	TGCGCCACCAGCCGCGGGCCCACCGGGGAGCTGTTTTTT	CATSRGPTGELFF
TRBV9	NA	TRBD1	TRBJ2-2	TGTGCCAGCAGCGTTGGGACAGGGTGGGACACCGGGGAGCTGTTTTTT	CASSVGTGWDTGELFF
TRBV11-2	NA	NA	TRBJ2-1	TGTGCCAGCAGCGCTGGGGGGGAGCAGTTCTTC	CASSAGGEQFF
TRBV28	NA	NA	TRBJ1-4	TGTGCCAGCACCGAGGGCGGCCGGAGTGAAAAACTGTTTTTT	CASTEGGRSEKLFF
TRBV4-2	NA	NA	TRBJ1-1	TGTGCCAGCAGGGGCTCAGGGACTGAAGCTTTCTTT	CASRGSGTEAFF
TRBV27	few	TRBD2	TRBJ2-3	TGTGTAACGGGGGGGCAGACCACAGATACGCAGTATTTT	CVTGGQTTDTQYF
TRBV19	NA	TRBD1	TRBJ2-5	TGTGCCAGTAGTATGGACAGGTCGGACCAGTACTTC	CASSMDRSDQYF
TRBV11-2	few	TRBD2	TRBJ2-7	TGTGCCAGCAGCTTGCACACCGGGACTAGCGTGTACGAGCAGTACTTC	CASSLHTGTSVYEQYF
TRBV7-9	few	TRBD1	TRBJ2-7	TGTGCCAGCAGCCTCAGTAGGACAGGGGACTACGAGCAGTACTTC	CASSLSRTGDYEQYF
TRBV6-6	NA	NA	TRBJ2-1	TGTGCCAGCAGCCATCTAGACAATGAGCAGTTCTTC	CASSHLDNEQFF
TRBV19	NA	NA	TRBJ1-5	TGTGCCAGTAGTATATCCAGGGGCACGAGCAATCAGCCCCAGCATTTT	CASSISRGTSNQPQHF
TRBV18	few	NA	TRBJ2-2	TGTGCCAGCTCACCTTCTACGAACCGGAACACCGGGGAGCTGTTTTTT	CASSPSTNRNTGELFF
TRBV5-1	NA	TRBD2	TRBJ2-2	TGCGCCAGCAGGCAACCGGGACTAGAGACCGGGGAGCTGTTTTTT	CASRQPGLETGELFF
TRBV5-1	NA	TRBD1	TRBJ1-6	TGCGCCAGCAGCCGGTCGGGACAGGGAAATTCACCCCTCCACTTT	CASSRSGQGNSPLHF
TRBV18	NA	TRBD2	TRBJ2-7	TGTGCCAGCTCACCACAGGCGGGGGACCGAGAGCAGTACTTC	CASSPQAGDREQYF
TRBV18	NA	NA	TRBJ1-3	TGTGCCAGCTCACCGAACCAGGGGTCTGGAAACACCATATATTTT	CASSPNQGSGNTIYF
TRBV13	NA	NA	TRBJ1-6	TGTGCCAGCAGCACAAGTACAGGGAGCGCACCCCCCCACTTT	CASSTSTGSAPPHF
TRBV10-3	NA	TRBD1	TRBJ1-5	TGTGCCATCAGTGAGGGACAGGGGCTACGAAGCAATCAGCCCCAGCATTTT	CAISEGQGLRSNQPQHF
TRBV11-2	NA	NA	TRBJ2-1	TGTGCCAGCTACCCTTGGCAGGGGCGATACAATGAGCAGTTCTTC	CASYPWQGRYNEQFF
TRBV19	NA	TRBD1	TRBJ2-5	TGTGCCAGTAGTATTACAGGGGGGAGAAAGACCCAGTACTTC	CASSITGGRKTQYF